Listed below are T cell receptor beta chains from one sample, sequenced in a study of blood T cell repertoires in COVID-19. Profiling relied on immunoSEQ multiplex PCR, and the TCRdb table lists in-frame clones only, not all of them. The table includes some 120,000 clones, roughly 82% detected once. What was sequenced was peripheral blood. Source of these receptors: a human donor in a cohort sampled during active COVID-19. CDR3s include the opening cysteine and the closing phenylalanine or tryptophan. Each record gives: clone size, J gene, V gene, D gene, CDR3 protein, CDR3 DNA. D genes are given only for firm matches. A row's size may be missing; if present it is once, few, many or a size class.

- TRBJ2-5 TRBV27 TRBD2 CASRLAGAEQETQYF TGTGCCAGCAGACTAGCGGGGGCCGAACAAGAGACCCAGTACTTC
- TRBJ1-2 TRBV5-6 TRBD1 CASSQRQGSLYGYTF TGTGCCAGCAGCCAACGACAGGGCTCGCTCTATGGCTACACCTTC
- TRBJ2-5 TRBV18 TRBD2 CASSSGTSGGARETQYF TGTGCCAGCTCATCCGGGACTAGCGGGGGGGCCCGAGAGACCCAGTACTTC
once TRBJ2-7 TRBV6-5 - CASSYSPTLGEQYF TGTGCCAGCAGTTACTCTCCCACCCTCGGCGAGCAGTACTTC
- TRBJ1-6 TRBV11-3 - CASSLRYQGLNSPLHF TGTGCCAGCAGCTTACGCTATCAGGGGTTAAATTCACCCCTCCACTTT
- TRBJ2-3 TRBV5-1 TRBD1 CASSVGRQGEIRTDTQYF TGCGCCAGCAGCGTTGGTAGACAGGGGGAGATACGCACAGATACGCAGTATTTT
- TRBJ2-3 TRBV5-4 TRBD1 CASSRDRGSYTQYF TGTGCCAGCAGCCGGGACAGGGGAAGTTATACGCAGTATTTT
- TRBJ2-4 TRBV25-1 TRBD2 CASSVPGLAGGGNIQYF TGTGCCAGCAGTGTACCGGGACTAGCGGGGGGTGGAAACATTCAGTACTTC
- TRBJ2-7 TRBV5-1 TRBD1 CASSGTGGLDEQYF TGCGCCAGCAGCGGGACAGGGGGTCTCGACGAGCAGTACTTC
- TRBJ1-4 TRBV4-3 - CASSQDGTGGNEKLFF TGCGCCAGCAGCCAAGACGGAACGGGAGGGAATGAAAAACTGTTTTTT
- TRBJ1-3 TRBV5-5 - CASSAGGAPGNTIYF TGTGCCAGCAGCGCTGGGGGGGCGCCTGGAAACACCATATATTTT
- TRBJ2-2 TRBV6-2/TRBV6-3 - CASSTGGPGTGELFF TGTGCCAGCAGCACCGGGGGACCGGGGACCGGGGAGCTGTTTTTT
- TRBJ1-1 TRBV27 TRBD1 CASSRTTGDTEAFF TGTGCCAGCAGTCGAACCACAGGGGACACTGAAGCTTTCTTT
once TRBJ2-2 TRBV6-6 - CASSSTDRNTGELFF TGTGCCAGCAGTTCCACCGACAGAAACACCGGGGAGCTGTTTTTT
- TRBJ2-1 TRBV7-2 TRBD2 CASSLALAGRNEQFF TGTGCCAGCAGCTTAGCACTAGCGGGGCGCAATGAGCAGTTCTTC
- TRBJ2-1 TRBV5-1 TRBD2 CASAGLAVNNEQFF TGCGCCAGCGCGGGACTAGCGGTTAACAATGAGCAGTTCTTC
- TRBJ1-4 TRBV5-5 TRBD1 CASRRTGGAGNEKLFF TGTGCCAGCAGGAGGACAGGGGGCGCGGGAAACGAAAAACTGTTTTTT
few TRBJ1-6 TRBV2 - CASRPDSYNSPLHF TGTGCCAGCAGACCAGACAGCTATAATTCACCCCTCCACTTT